This TCR beta chain was sequenced during a study of blood T cell repertoires in COVID-19. For the study at large: Researchers got acute and convalescent COVID-19 samples from the United States, Italy and Spain. T cells, B-cell-depleted T cells, or PBMCs provided the cDNA or gDNA that served as material.

The protocol was immunoSEQ multiplex PCR, while the TCRdb copy is restricted to in-frame clones and leaves out a portion. The table lists 150,000 or so clones, over 75% of them singletons. CDR1 is SGHAT and CDR2 is FQNNGV in the germline V gene. Between the trimmed V and J ends, which lost 1 base and 4 bases, there was a span of 13 bases. The CDR3 runs 15 residues. Sequenced material: PBMCs or T cells enriched from blood (not recorded which). The V call is TRBV11-2, the J call TRBJ2-5, with a tentative D call TRBD1 (5 bases). The clonotype originates from a woman between 50 and 59 years old who had recovered from COVID-19. CDR3 sequence: CASSLVAGLGETQYF. DNA for the CDR3: TGTGCCAGCAGCTTAGTGGCAGGGCTGGGAGAGACCCAGTACTTC.